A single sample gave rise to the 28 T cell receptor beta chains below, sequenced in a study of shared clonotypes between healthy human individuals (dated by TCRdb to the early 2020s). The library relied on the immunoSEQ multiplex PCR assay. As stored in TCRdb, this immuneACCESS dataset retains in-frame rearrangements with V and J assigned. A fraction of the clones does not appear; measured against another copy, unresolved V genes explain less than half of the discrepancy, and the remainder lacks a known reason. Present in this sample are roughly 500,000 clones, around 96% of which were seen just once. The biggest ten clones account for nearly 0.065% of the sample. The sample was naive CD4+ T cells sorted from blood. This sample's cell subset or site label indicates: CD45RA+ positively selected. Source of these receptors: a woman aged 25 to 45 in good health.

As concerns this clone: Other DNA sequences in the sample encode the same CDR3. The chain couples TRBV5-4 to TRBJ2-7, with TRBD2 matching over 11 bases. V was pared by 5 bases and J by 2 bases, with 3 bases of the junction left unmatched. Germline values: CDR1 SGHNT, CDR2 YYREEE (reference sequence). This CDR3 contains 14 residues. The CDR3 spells CASSLAGGPYEQYF. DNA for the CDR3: TGTGCCAGCAGTTTAGCGGGAGGGCCCTACGAGCAGTACTTC.

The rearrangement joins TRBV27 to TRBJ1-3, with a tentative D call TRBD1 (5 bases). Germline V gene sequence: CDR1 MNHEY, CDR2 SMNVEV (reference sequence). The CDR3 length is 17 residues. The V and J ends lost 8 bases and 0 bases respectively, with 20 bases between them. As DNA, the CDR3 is TGTGCCAGCCGAAATACCGGGACGGCGAACTCTGGAAACACCATATATTTT. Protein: CASRNTGTANSGNTIYF.

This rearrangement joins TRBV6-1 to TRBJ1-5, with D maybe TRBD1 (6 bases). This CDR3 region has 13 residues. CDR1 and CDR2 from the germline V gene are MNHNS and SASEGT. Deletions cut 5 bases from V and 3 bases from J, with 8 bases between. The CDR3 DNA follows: TGTGCCAGCAGTAGGACAGTCAATCAGCCCCAGCATTTT. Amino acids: CASSRTVNQPQHF.

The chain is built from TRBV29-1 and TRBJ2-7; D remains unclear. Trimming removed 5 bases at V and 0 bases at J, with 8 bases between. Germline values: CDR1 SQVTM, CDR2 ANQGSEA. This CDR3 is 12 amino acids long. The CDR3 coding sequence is TGCAGCGTTTCAGGACCCTCCTACGAGCAGTACTTC. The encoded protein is CSVSGPSYEQYF.

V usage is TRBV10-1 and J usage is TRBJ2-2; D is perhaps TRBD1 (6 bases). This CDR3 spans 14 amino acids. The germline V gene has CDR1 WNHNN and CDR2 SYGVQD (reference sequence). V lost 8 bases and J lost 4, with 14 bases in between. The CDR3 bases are TGCGCCAGCGGAGGACAGAATCCCACCGGGGAGCTGTTTTTT. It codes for CASGGQNPTGELFF.

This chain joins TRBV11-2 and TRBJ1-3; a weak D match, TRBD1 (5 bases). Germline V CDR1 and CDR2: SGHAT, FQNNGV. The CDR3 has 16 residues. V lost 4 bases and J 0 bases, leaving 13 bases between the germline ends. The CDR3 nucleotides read TGTGCCAGCAGCTCTTATCTCCAGGGCTCTGGAAACACCATATATTTT. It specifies CASSSYLQGSGNTIYF. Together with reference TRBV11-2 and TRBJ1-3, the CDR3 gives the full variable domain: EAGVAQSPRYKIIEKRQSVAFWCNPISGHATLYWYQQILGQGPKLLIQFQNNGVVDDSQLPKDRFSAERLKGVDSTLKIQPAKLEDSAVYLCASSSYLQGSGNTIYFGEGSWLTVV.

CDR3 in DNA: TGCGCCAGCAGCCAAGATACTAGTAGGGGGGAGCAGTTCTTC. This translates into CASSQDTSRGEQFF. The gene calls are TRBV4-1 and TRBJ2-1, with D possibly being TRBD1 (6 bases). Looked up from germline, CDR1 is MGHRA and CDR2 is YSYEKL. The CDR3 loop spans 14 amino acids. The ends were cut back, 0 bases at V and 10 bases at J, with 13 bases in the middle.

CDR3 amino acids: CASRSGTQNSREQYF. The CDR3 region has the DNA TGTGCCAGCAGATCCGGGACTCAAAATTCGAGGGAGCAGTACTTC. The gene calls are TRBV28 and TRBJ2-7, with TRBD2 as a possible D gene (6 bases). Trimming removed 6 bases at V and 7 bases at J, with 22 bases between. This CDR3 is built from 15 residues. The germline V gene encodes CDR1 MDHEN and CDR2 SYDVKM. The complete variable domain, with remaining parts taken from reference TRBV28 and TRBJ2-7, reads DVKVTQSSRYLVKRTGEKVFLECVQDMDHENMFWYRQDPGLGLRLIYFSYDVKMKEKGDIPEGYSVSREKKERFSLILESASTNQTSMYLCASRSGTQNSREQYFGPGTRLTVT.

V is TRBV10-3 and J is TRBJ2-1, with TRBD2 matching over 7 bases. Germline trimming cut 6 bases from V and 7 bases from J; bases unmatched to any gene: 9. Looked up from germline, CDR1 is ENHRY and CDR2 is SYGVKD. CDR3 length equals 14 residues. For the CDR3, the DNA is TGTGCCATCAGGGGCCTAGCGGACGGGAATGAGCAGTTCTTC. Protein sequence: CAIRGLADGNEQFF.

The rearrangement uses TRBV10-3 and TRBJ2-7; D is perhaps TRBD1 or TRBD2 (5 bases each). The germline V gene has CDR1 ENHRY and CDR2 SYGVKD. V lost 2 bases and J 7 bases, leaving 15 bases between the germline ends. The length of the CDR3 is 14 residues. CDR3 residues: CAISEVPGTGEQYF. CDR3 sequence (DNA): TGTGCCATCAGTGAGGTACCCGGGACGGGTGAGCAGTACTTC.

The CDR3 sequence is CASSFGGPEAKNIQYF. The CDR3 region has the DNA TGCGCCAGCAGCTTTGGCGGTCCTGAAGCCAAAAACATTCAGTACTTC. V is TRBV5-1 and J is TRBJ2-4; D gene uncertain. The germline V gene encodes CDR1 SGHRS and CDR2 YFSETQ. Trimming left V 2 bases short and J 0 bases short, with 12 bases between. The CDR3 loop spans 16 amino acids.

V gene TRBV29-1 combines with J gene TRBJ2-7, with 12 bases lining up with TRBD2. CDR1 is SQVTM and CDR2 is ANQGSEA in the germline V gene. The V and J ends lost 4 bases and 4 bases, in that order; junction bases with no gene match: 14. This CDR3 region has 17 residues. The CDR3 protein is CSVASRKTSGRSYEQYF. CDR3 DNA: TGCAGCGTTGCAAGCCGAAAGACTAGCGGGAGATCTTACGAGCAGTACTTC.

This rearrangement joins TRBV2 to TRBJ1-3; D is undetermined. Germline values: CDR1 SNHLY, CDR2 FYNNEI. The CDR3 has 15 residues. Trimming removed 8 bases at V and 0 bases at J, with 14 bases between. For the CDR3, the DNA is TGTGCCAGCGCCAGAGACCTTGGCTCTGGAAACACCATATATTTT. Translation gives CASARDLGSGNTIYF.

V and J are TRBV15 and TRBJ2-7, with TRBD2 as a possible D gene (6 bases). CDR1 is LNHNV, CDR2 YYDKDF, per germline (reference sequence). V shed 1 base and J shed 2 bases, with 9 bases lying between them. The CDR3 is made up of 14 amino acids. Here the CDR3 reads CATSRAGETYEQYF. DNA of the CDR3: TGTGCCACCAGCAGAGCGGGGGAAACCTACGAGCAGTACTTC. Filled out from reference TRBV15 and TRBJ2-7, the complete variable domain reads DAMVIQNPRYQVTQFGKPVTLSCSQTLNHNVMYWYQQKSSQAPKLLFHYYDKDFNNEADTPDNFQSRRPNTSFCFLDIRSPGLGDTAMYLCATSRAGETYEQYFGPGTRLTVT.

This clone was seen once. The CDR3, as DNA: TGTGCCAGCAGCTTTATCGGCTCTGGGGCCAACGTCCTGACTTTC. Translation gives CASSFIGSGANVLTF. The chain is built from TRBV28 and TRBJ2-6; D gene uncertain. This CDR3 is built from 15 residues. V was trimmed by 6 bases and J by 0 bases, leaving 9 bases between them. CDR1 is MDHEN, CDR2 SYDVKM, per germline. Filled out from reference TRBV28 and TRBJ2-6, the complete variable domain reads DVKVTQSSRYLVKRTGEKVFLECVQDMDHENMFWYRQDPGLGLRLIYFSYDVKMKEKGDIPEGYSVSREKKERFSLILESASTNQTSMYLCASSFIGSGANVLTFGAGSRLTVL.

The CDR3 spells CASSLTGTMNTEAFF. The CDR3 DNA sequence: TGTGCCAGCAGCTTGACAGGGACAATGAACACTGAAGCTTTCTTT. This chain links TRBV5-6 with TRBJ1-1, with D possibly being TRBD1 (6 bases). The germline gives CDR1 SGHDT, CDR2 YYEEEE. V was pared by 1 base and J by 0 bases, with 10 bases between. CDR3 size: 15 residues. Supplemented by reference TRBV5-6 and TRBJ1-1, the full variable domain reads DAGVTQSPTHLIKTRGQQVTLRCSPKSGHDTVSWYQQALGQGPQFIFQYYEEEERQRGNFPDRFSGHQFPNYSSELNVNALLLGDSALYLCASSLTGTMNTEAFFGQGTRLTVV.

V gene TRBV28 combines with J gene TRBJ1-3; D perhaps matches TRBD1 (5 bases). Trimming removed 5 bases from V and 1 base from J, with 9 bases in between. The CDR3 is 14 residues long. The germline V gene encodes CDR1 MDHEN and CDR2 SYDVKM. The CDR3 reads CASSLRGSGNTIYF. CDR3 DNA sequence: TGTGCCAGCAGTCTACGGGGGTCTGGAAACACCATATATTTT.

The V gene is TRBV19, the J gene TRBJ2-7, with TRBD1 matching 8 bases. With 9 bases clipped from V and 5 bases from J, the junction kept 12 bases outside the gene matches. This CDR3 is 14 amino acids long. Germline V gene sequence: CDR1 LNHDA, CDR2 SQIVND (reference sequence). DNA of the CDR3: TGTGCCAGCCGCGGACAGGGTATTTCCCACGAGCAGTACTTC. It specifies CASRGQGISHEQYF.

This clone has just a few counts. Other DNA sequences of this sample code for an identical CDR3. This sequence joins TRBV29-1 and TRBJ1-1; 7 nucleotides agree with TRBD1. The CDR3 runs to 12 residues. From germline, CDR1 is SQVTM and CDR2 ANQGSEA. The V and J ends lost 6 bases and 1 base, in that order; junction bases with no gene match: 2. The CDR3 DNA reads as TGCAGCGTAGGGACAGCGAACACTGAAGCTTTCTTT. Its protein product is CSVGTANTEAFF.

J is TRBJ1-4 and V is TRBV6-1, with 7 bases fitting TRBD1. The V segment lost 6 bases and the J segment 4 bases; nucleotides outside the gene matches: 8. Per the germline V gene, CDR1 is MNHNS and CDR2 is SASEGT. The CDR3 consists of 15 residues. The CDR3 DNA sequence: TGTGCCAGCAGGGGGGGGGACAGAAATAATGAAAAACTGTTTTTT. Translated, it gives CASRGGDRNNEKLFF.

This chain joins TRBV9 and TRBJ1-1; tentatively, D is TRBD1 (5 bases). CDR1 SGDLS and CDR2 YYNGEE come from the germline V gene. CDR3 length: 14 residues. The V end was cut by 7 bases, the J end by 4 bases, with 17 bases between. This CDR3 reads CASPGAGPSTEAFF. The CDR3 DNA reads TGTGCCAGCCCTGGGGCAGGACCATCCACTGAAGCTTTCTTT.

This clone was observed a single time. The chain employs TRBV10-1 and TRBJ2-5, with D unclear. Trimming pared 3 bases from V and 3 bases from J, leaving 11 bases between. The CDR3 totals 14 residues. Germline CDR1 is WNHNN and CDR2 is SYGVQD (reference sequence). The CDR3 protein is CASSDSLAEETQYF. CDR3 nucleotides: TGCGCCAGCAGTGATTCTTTAGCAGAAGAGACCCAGTACTTC.

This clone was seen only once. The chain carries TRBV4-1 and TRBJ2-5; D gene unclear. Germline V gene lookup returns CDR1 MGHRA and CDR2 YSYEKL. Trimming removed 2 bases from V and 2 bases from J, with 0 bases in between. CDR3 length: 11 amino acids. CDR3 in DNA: TGCGCCAGCAGCCAACAAGAGACCCAGTACTTC. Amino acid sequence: CASSQQETQYF.

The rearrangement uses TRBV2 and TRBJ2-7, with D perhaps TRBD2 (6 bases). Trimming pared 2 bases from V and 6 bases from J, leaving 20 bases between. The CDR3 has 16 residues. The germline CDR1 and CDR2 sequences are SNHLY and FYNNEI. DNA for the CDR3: TGTGCCAGCAGTGAAAAGGGTCTAGCGCAATCACGCGAGCAGTACTTC. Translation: CASSEKGLAQSREQYF.

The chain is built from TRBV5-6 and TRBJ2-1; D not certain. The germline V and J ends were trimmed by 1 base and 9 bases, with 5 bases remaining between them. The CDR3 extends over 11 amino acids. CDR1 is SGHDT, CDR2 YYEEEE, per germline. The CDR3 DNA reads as TGTGCCAGCAGCTTGACGGGTGAGCAGTTCTTC. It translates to CASSLTGEQFF.

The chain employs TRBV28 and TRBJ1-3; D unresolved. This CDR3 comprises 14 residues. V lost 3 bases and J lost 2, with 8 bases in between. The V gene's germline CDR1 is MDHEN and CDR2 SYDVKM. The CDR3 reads CASSFSRAGNTIYF. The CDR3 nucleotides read TGTGCCAGCAGTTTCTCCCGTGCTGGAAACACCATATATTTT.

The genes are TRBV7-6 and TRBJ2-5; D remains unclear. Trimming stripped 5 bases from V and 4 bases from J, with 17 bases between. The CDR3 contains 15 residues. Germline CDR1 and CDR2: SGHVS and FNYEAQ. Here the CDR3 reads CASSTGLLGLETQYF. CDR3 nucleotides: TGTGCCAGCAGCACTGGGCTTCTGGGGTTAGAGACCCAGTACTTC.

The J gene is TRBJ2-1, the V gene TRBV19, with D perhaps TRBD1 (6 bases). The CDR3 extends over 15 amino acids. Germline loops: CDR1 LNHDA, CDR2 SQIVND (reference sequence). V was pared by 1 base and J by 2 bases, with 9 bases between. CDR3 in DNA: TGTGCCAGTAGTATAGCGCCAGGGGCCTACAATGAGCAGTTCTTC. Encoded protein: CASSIAPGAYNEQFF. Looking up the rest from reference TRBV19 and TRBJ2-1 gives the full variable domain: DGGITQSPKYLFRKEGQNVTLSCEQNLNHDAMYWYRQDPGQGLRLIYYSQIVNDFQKGDIAEGYSVSREKKESFPLTVTSAQKNPTAFYLCASSIAPGAYNEQFFGPGTRLTVL.